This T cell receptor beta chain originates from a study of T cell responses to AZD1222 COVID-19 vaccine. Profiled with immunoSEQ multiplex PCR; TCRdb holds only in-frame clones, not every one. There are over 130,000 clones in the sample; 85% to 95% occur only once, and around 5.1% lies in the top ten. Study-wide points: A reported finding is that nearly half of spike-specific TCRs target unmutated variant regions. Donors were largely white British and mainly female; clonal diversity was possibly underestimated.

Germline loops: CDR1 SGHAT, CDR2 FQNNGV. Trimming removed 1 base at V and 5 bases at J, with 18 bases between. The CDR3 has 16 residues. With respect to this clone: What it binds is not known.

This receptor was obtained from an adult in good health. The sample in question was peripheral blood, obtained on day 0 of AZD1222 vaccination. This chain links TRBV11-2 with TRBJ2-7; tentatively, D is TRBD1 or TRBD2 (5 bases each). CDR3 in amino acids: CASSLVRFGASDEQYF. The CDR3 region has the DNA TGTGCCAGCAGCTTAGTCCGTTTCGGGGCGTCGGACGAGCAGTACTTC.